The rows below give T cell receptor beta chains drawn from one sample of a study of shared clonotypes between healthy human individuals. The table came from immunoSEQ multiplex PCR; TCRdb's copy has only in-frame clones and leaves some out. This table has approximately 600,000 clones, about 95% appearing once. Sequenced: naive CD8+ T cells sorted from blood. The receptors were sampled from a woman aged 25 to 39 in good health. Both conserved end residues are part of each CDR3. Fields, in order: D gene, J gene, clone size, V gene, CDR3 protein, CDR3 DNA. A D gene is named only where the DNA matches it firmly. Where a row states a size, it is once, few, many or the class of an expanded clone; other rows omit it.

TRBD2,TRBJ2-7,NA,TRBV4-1,CASSQVGSGGSSYEQYF,TGCGCCAGCAGCCAAGTTGGTAGCGGGGGGAGCTCCTACGAGCAGTACTTC
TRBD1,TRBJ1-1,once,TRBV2,CATPSRRGTTFF,TGTGCCACCCCTAGCCGCAGGGGGACGACTTTCTTT
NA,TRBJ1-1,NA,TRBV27,CASGLRGVGTEAFF,TGTGCCAGCGGCCTTAGGGGTGTGGGCACTGAAGCTTTCTTT
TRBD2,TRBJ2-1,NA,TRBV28,CASRPSGINEQFF,TGTGCCAGCCGCCCTAGCGGGATAAATGAGCAGTTCTTC
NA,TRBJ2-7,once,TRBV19,CAITLSPYEQYF,TGTGCCATTACACTGTCGCCCTACGAGCAGTACTTC
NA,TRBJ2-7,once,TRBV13,CASSPPQGIEQYF,TGTGCCAGCAGCCCCCCTCAGGGGATCGAGCAGTACTTC
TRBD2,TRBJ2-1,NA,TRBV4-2,CASSPSGIVEQFF,TGTGCCAGCAGCCCCAGCGGGATCGTTGAGCAGTTCTTC
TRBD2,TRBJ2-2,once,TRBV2,CASSDRWASGGPNTGELFF,TGTGCCAGCAGTGATAGGTGGGCTAGCGGCGGCCCTAACACCGGGGAGCTGTTTTTT
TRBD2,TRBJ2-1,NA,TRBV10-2,CASSEDSGSSYNEQFF,TGCGCCAGCAGTGAGGATAGCGGGAGCTCCTACAATGAGCAGTTCTTC
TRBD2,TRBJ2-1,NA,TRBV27,CASSPMRGASDYNEQFF,TGTGCCAGCAGTCCTATGCGGGGGGCGTCGGATTACAATGAGCAGTTCTTC
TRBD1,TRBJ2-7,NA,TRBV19,CASSDRQGTPYEQYF,TGTGCCAGTAGTGATCGACAGGGGACCCCCTACGAGCAGTACTTC
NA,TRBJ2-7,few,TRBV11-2,CASSLPGPYEQYF,TGTGCCAGCAGCTTACCAGGGCCCTACGAGCAGTACTTC
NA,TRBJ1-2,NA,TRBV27,CASTGRAGGLYGYTF,TGTGCCAGCACCGGAAGAGCGGGGGGGCTCTATGGCTACACCTTC
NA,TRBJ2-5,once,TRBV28,CASTWGEEETQYF,TGTGCCAGCACCTGGGGAGAAGAAGAGACCCAGTACTTC
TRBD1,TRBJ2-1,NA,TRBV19,CASSWAGGNEQFF,TGTGCCAGTAGTTGGGCAGGGGGCAATGAGCAGTTCTTC
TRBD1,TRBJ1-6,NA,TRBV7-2,CASSLNDRVSNSPLHF,TGTGCCAGCAGCTTAAACGACAGGGTATCTAATTCACCCCTCCACTTT
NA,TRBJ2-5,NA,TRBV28,CASGEAGPQETQYF,TGTGCCTCAGGGGAGGCAGGTCCCCAAGAGACCCAGTACTTC
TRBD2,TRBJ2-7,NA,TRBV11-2,CASSLAPSGRSYEQYF,TGTGCCAGCAGCTTAGCCCCTAGCGGGAGAAGCTACGAGCAGTACTTC
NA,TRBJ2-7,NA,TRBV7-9,CASSEIGTSISEQYF,TGTGCCAGCAGCGAGATAGGGACAAGCATCTCCGAGCAGTACTTC
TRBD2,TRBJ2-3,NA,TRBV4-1,CASSQTSGINRDTQYF,TGCGCCAGCAGCCAAACTAGCGGGATTAACCGGGATACGCAGTATTTT